Each of the 31 T cell receptor beta chains below was sequenced from the same sample in a study of T cells in Graves' hyperthyroidism and ophthalmopathy (dated by TCRdb to between 2018 and 2021). The method behind the library was multiplex PCR. Sequencing instrument: Illumina HiSeq 2000. The TCR beta CDR3 regions were amplified from RNA transcripts. A first-round RT-PCR of the TCR CDR3 used the HTBI primer set with the Qiagen OneStep RT-PCR kit. TCRdb trimmed public reads at Q25 via fastp, called clones via MiXCR and kept in-frame beta chains. A single entry per CDR3 protein holds the most common genes and DNA from its merged rows. This sample comprises about 380,000 distinct CDR3 sequences, less than 20% of them detected only once. The ten most abundant clones make up 40% to 45% of the sample. Sequences were obtained from blood. These receptors were collected from a man aged 18 to 30 with Graves' ophthalmopathy.

The genes are TRBV27 and TRBJ2-2, with 9 bases that match TRBD1. The CDR3 consists of 16 residues. The junction had 6 bases not matched to a gene; V was cut back by 5 bases and J by 2 bases. Germline V gene lookup returns CDR1 MNHEY and CDR2 SMNVEV (reference sequence). CDR3 sequence: CASSLGTGRNTGELFF. DNA of the CDR3: TGTGCCAGCAGTCTTGGGACAGGGAGAAACACCGGGGAGCTGTTTTTT.

J is TRBJ2-1 and V is TRBV20-1; perhaps D is TRBD1 or TRBD2 (5 bases each). The germline gives CDR1 DFQATT, CDR2 SNEGSKA (reference sequence). This CDR3 contains 18 residues. The V end lost 5 bases, the J end lost 0 bases, and 23 bases lay between the germline ends. The CDR3 coding sequence is TGCAGTGCTCCCGGGACCCTAAGTGGGATGAGCTCCTACAATGAGCAGTTCTTC. Translating gives CSAPGTLSGMSSYNEQFF.

At least ten counts were recorded for this clonotype. The chain links TRBV6-1 to TRBJ2-1; TRBD1 matches 8 bases. V dropped 5 bases and J dropped 6; count of bases not matched to a gene: 6. Germline loops: CDR1 MNHNS, CDR2 SASEGT. This CDR3 contains 14 residues. CDR3 protein: CASSHGQGANEQFF. The CDR3 nucleotides are TGTGCCAGCAGTCATGGACAGGGTGCCAATGAGCAGTTCTTC.

The table lists this clonotype with many counts. The gene calls are TRBV3-1 and TRBJ1-3; D not certain. CDR3 size: 14 residues. Trimming removed 7 bases from V and 0 bases from J, with 10 bases in between. Germline values: CDR1 LGHDT, CDR2 YNNKEL (reference sequence). DNA of the CDR3: TGTGCCAGCACGACCGGAACCTCTGGAAACACCATATATTTT. Translated, it gives CASTTGTSGNTIYF.

The chain joins TRBV10-3 to TRBJ2-1; 15 bases map to TRBD2. V was clipped by 6 bases and J by 0 bases; unmatched bases: 9. This CDR3 has 19 residues. The germline V gene has CDR1 ENHRY and CDR2 SYGVKD. The CDR3 protein is CAIRRTSGGENASYNEQFF. The CDR3 DNA reads as TGTGCCATCAGAAGGACTAGCGGGGGGGAGAACGCCTCCTACAATGAGCAGTTCTTC.

As for this clonotype: Since a much larger clone is just one base distant, this may be a read error. The chain joins TRBV11-3 to TRBJ1-4; the match to TRBD1 covers 9 bases. The CDR3 consists of 18 residues. Losses at the gene ends were 7 bases for V and 3 bases for J; bases not matched to a gene: 15. CDR1 SGHNT and CDR2 YENEEA come from the germline V gene. The CDR3 sequence: CASIFYTGTGLANEKLFF. For the CDR3, the DNA is TGTGCCAGCATCTTCTACACCGGGACAGGGTTGGCTAATGAAAAACTGTTTTTT.

This clonotype has just a few counts. The V and J genes are TRBV10-3 and TRBJ2-7; no clear D gene. Trimming took off 0 bases at V and 3 bases at J, with 12 bases between the two ends. This CDR3 is 15 amino acids long. Germline V gives CDR1 ENHRY, CDR2 SYGVKD. CDR3 residues: CAISESAAGDYEQYF. CDR3 DNA sequence: TGTGCCATCAGTGAGTCCGCGGCCGGTGACTACGAGCAGTACTTC.

This clonotype was counted between two and nine times. The chain has TRBV15 and TRBJ2-7; 9 bases fit TRBD1. The CDR3 is made up of 17 amino acids. The V gene's germline CDR1 is LNHNV and CDR2 YYDKDF (reference sequence). The V and J ends lost 0 bases and 2 bases, in that order; junction bases with no gene match: 8. DNA of the CDR3: TGTGCCACCAGCAGAGATCTGGGGACAGGGCGCACCTACGAGCAGTACTTC. Translation gives CATSRDLGTGRTYEQYF.

There are a few counts of this clonotype. The V call is TRBV6-1, the J call TRBJ1-1, with D tentatively TRBD1 (6 bases). V lost 5 bases and J 8 bases, leaving 15 bases between the germline ends. In germline, CDR1 is MNHNS, CDR2 SASEGT. The CDR3 is made up of 13 amino acids. The CDR3 DNA follows: TGTGCCAGCAGTCCGGGGGGCTTTTGGGAAGCTTTCTTT. Translation gives CASSPGGFWEAFF.

This clonotype was counted only a few times. The V gene is TRBV4-1, the J gene TRBJ1-1; D perhaps matches TRBD1 (6 bases). The CDR3 runs 13 residues. Germline CDR1 reads MGHRA; CDR2 reads YSYEKL. V dropped 4 bases and J dropped 4 bases, with 10 bases sitting between them. CDR3 amino acids: CASSRTVRTEAFF. CDR3 bases: TGCGCCAGCAGCCGGACAGTTCGCACTGAAGCTTTCTTT.

This clonotype was recorded many times. V usage is TRBV5-1 and J usage is TRBJ2-3, with TRBD1 identical over 7 bases. The trim removed 1 base at V and 5 bases at J, leaving 10 bases unmatched. The CDR3 consists of 16 residues. Germline values: CDR1 SGHRS, CDR2 YFSETQ. CDR3 residues: CASSLNRGRREDTQYF. DNA of the CDR3: TGCGCCAGCAGCTTGAACAGGGGCCGTCGAGAAGATACGCAGTATTTT.

This clonotype came up many times. The chain is built from TRBV3-1 and TRBJ1-1; TRBD1 might be the D (6 bases). CDR1 LGHDT and CDR2 YNNKEL come from the germline V gene (reference sequence). Trimming stripped 1 base from V and 4 bases from J, with 19 bases between. The CDR3 has 17 residues. The CDR3 loop reads CASSQGPGGGRSTEAFF. The CDR3, as DNA: TGTGCCAGCAGCCAAGGACCTGGCGGGGGGCGAAGCACTGAAGCTTTCTTT.

This clonotype was seen at least ten times. The chain joins TRBV3-1 to TRBJ2-2; the D call may be TRBD1 or TRBD2 (5 bases each). CDR1 LGHDT and CDR2 YNNKEL come from the germline V gene (reference sequence). The CDR3 loop spans 14 amino acids. V was cut by 4 bases and J by 0 bases, with 6 bases left in between. CDR3 amino acids: CASSRGPNTGELFF. In DNA, the CDR3 is TGTGCCAGCAGCCGGGGACCGAACACCGGGGAGCTGTTTTTT.

This clonotype showed up many times. The V and J genes are TRBV6-5 and TRBJ2-2; unclear D gene. The V gene's germline CDR1 is MNHEY and CDR2 SVGAGI. This CDR3 has 17 residues. The V and J ends lost 0 bases and 2 bases respectively, with 13 bases between them. The CDR3 DNA sequence: TGTGCCAGCAGTTACTCGGCGACCCCGCAAAACACCGGGGAGCTGTTTTTT. Protein product: CASSYSATPQNTGELFF.

V gene TRBV5-1 combines with J gene TRBJ2-3; 7 bases line up with TRBD2. The CDR3 spans 15 residues. V was clipped by 6 bases and J by 0 bases; unmatched bases: 7. Germline V lookup: CDR1 SGHRS, CDR2 YFSETQ. The chain's CDR3 is CASTQSGESTDTQYF. The CDR3 region has the DNA TGCGCCAGCACCCAAAGCGGGGAAAGCACAGATACGCAGTATTTT.

This clonotype was seen ten or more times. The chain employs TRBV15 and TRBJ1-5, with 9 bases matching TRBD1. The trim removed 3 bases at V and 3 bases at J, leaving 9 bases unmatched. Germline CDR1 reads LNHNV; CDR2 reads YYDKDF (reference sequence). The CDR3 runs 17 residues. This chain's CDR3 is CATSRRTGQGTNQPQHF. The CDR3 nucleotides are TGTGCCACCAGCAGGAGAACGGGACAGGGAACCAATCAGCCCCAGCATTTT.

This chain joins TRBV9 and TRBJ2-1, with D possibly being TRBD1 (6 bases). V gave up 4 bases and J gave up 7 bases, with 18 bases separating them. This CDR3 is 15 amino acids long. Germline-derived CDR1 and CDR2 are SGDLS and YYNGEE. The CDR3 region is CASSTRDNGGNEQFF. The CDR3 coding sequence is TGTGCCAGCAGCACCCGGGACAACGGTGGGAATGAGCAGTTCTTC.

The DNA of the CDR3 is TGTGCCAGCAGCTTATCGGAGGCCTTGGACACTGAAGCTTTCTTT. Amino acids: CASSLSEALDTEAFF. This chain connects TRBV7-9 to TRBJ1-1, with no clear D. The length of the CDR3 is 15 residues. Deletions cut 2 bases from V and 3 bases from J, with 13 bases between. From germline, CDR1 is SEHNR and CDR2 FQNEAQ (reference sequence).

This clonotype was seen at least ten times. The chain is built from TRBV7-3 and TRBJ2-3; D gene uncertain. The CDR3 is made up of 14 amino acids. V lost 3 bases to trimming and J lost 4 bases, with 11 bases between them. Germline CDR1 and CDR2: SGHTA and FQGTGA. The CDR3 nucleotides read TGTGCCAGCAGCTTTGGTGGCCGTCCAGATACGCAGTATTTT. This codes for CASSFGGRPDTQYF.

This clonotype has a count of ten or more. V is TRBV7-9 and J is TRBJ1-4, with 9 bases matching TRBD1. The trim removed 5 bases at V and 6 bases at J, leaving 7 bases unmatched. CDR3 length: 15 residues. Germline V gene lookup returns CDR1 SEHNR and CDR2 FQNEAQ (reference sequence). The DNA for the CDR3 is TGTGCCAGCAGCAGGTGGACAGGGGAGGATGAAAAACTGTTTTTT. This codes for CASSRWTGEDEKLFF.

This clonotype was seen ten or more times. The CDR3 DNA follows: TGTGCCAGCAGCATGGACAGACGCTACGAGCAGTACTTC. Translation gives CASSMDRRYEQYF. The gene calls are TRBV7-8 and TRBJ2-7; D possibly corresponds to TRBD1 (6 bases). The CDR3 covers 13 residues. The germline CDR1 and CDR2 sequences are SGHVS and FQNEAQ. The ends were cut back, 5 bases at V and 3 bases at J, with 11 bases in the middle.

The chain couples TRBV7-3 to TRBJ2-1; D tentatively fits TRBD1 or TRBD2 (5 bases each). Trimming removed 0 bases from V and 4 bases from J, with 13 bases in between. The CDR3 extends over 16 amino acids. The germline CDR1 and CDR2 sequences are SGHTA and FQGTGA. CDR3 protein: CASSLTSGTRYNEQFF. The DNA for the CDR3 is TGTGCCAGCAGCTTAACCTCGGGGACGAGATACAATGAGCAGTTCTTC.

V usage is TRBV29-1 and J usage is TRBJ2-2, with D unclear. Germline V gene sequence: CDR1 SQVTM, CDR2 ANQGSEA. The V end was cut by 7 bases, the J end by 8 bases, with 17 bases between. This CDR3 has 13 amino acids. CDR3 nucleotide sequence: TGCAGCGCTGCCTTGGGCGTGTCAGGGGAGCTGTTTTTT. Translated, it gives CSAALGVSGELFF.

V and J are TRBV7-9 and TRBJ2-5; no reliable D call. Trimming cost V 1 base and J 4 bases, with 10 bases left between them. Germline CDR1 is SEHNR and CDR2 is FQNEAQ (reference sequence). The CDR3 runs 14 residues. The DNA for the CDR3 is TGTGCCAGCAGCTTAGAGTCGGTGGGAGAGACCCAGTACTTC. It codes for CASSLESVGETQYF.

This clonotype was counted ten times or more. This sequence joins TRBV6-1 and TRBJ1-1; D call uncertain. The CDR3 loop spans 14 amino acids. Looked up from germline, CDR1 is MNHNS and CDR2 is SASEGT. V lost 5 bases and J 1 base, leaving 11 bases between the germline ends. The CDR3: CASSPEQRNTEAFF. DNA for the CDR3: TGTGCCAGCAGTCCCGAACAGAGGAACACTGAAGCTTTCTTT.

The chain carries TRBV5-8 and TRBJ1-2, with D perhaps TRBD1 (5 bases). The V end lost 3 bases, the J end lost 0 bases, and 18 bases lay between the germline ends. CDR3 length equals 17 residues. CDR1 is SGHTS and CDR2 is YDEGEE in the germline V gene. CDR3 loop: CASSYKPDGTANYGYTF. As DNA, the CDR3 is TGTGCCAGCAGCTATAAACCGGACGGGACGGCTAACTATGGCTACACCTTC.

Ten or more counts support this clonotype. The rearrangement joins TRBV12-3 or TRBV12-4 to TRBJ1-6; no firm D call. The length of the CDR3 is 14 residues. V was shortened by 5 bases and J by 9 bases, with 14 bases between the two germline ends. CDR3 in DNA: TGTGCCAGCAGTAGCAAAGCCCAAGGTTCACCCCTCCACTTT. Protein: CASSSKAQGSPLHF.

This clonotype has a count of ten or more. The rearrangement uses TRBV3-1 and TRBJ1-1; possible D gene TRBD1, 6 bases. V lost 0 bases to trimming and J lost 6 bases, with 17 bases between them. Germline lookup yields CDR1 LGHDT and CDR2 YNNKEL (reference sequence). The CDR3 has 16 residues. CDR3 in amino acids: CASSQDQFGGGPEAFF. CDR3 bases: TGTGCCAGCAGCCAAGATCAGTTTGGCGGGGGCCCTGAAGCTTTCTTT.

At least ten counts were recorded for this clonotype. The chain combines TRBV7-9 with TRBJ2-3; D gene unclear. The CDR3 sequence is 17 residues long. Looked up from germline, CDR1 is SEHNR and CDR2 is FQNEAQ (reference sequence). The germline V and J ends were trimmed by 0 bases and 1 base, with 14 bases remaining between them. For the CDR3, the DNA is TGTGCCAGCAGCTTAGCGTACGGACCCGTTCGCACAGATACGCAGTATTTT. As protein: CASSLAYGPVRTDTQYF.

This clonotype was seen repeatedly, ten times or more. This rearrangement joins TRBV5-1 to TRBJ2-4; D is uncertain. Germline V CDR1 and CDR2: SGHRS, YFSETQ. This CDR3 comprises 16 residues. V lost 3 bases and J 0 bases, leaving 13 bases between the germline ends. In nucleotides, the CDR3 is TGCGCCAGCAGCTCCGGTCCATCCCTAGCCAAAAACATTCAGTACTTC. Translation: CASSSGPSLAKNIQYF.

This clonotype was picked up many times. CDR3 DNA: TGTGCCACCAGTGATACGCTCCAGGGGGTCGTCACAGATACGCAGTATTTT. As protein: CATSDTLQGVVTDTQYF. This chain uses TRBV24-1 with TRBJ2-3, with 7 positions matching TRBD1. Germline loops: CDR1 KGHDR, CDR2 SFDVKD. The CDR3 has 17 amino acids. Trimming cost V 3 bases and J 2 bases; bases outside gene matches: 10.